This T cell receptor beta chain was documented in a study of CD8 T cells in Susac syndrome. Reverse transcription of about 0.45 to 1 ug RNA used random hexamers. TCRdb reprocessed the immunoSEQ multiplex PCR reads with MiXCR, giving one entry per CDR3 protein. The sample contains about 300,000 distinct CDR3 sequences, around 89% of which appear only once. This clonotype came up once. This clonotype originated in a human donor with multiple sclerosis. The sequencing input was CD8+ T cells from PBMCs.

The CDR3 nucleotides read TGTGCCAGCGCTCGGACTAGCGGGAGTAGGGAGGAGCTGTTTTTT. As protein: CASARTSGSREELFF. The gene calls are TRBV14 and TRBJ2-2, with TRBD2 identical over 13 bases. Unmatched junction bases numbered 10, after V lost 8 bases and J lost 10 bases. This CDR3 has 15 residues. Germline-derived CDR1 and CDR2 are SGHDN and FVKESK.